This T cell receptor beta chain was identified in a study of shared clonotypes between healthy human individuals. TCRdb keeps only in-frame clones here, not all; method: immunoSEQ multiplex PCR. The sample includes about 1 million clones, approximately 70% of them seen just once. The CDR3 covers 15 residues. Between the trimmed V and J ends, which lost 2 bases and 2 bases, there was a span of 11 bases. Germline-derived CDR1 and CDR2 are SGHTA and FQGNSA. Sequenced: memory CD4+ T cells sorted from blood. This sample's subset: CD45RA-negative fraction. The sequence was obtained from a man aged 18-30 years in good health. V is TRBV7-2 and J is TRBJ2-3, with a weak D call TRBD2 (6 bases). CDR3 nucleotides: TGTGCCAGCAGCTTATTGGGGGGAGTCACAGATACGCAGTATTTT. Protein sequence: CASSLLGGVTDTQYF.